This entry lists 27 T cell receptor beta chains sequenced from one sample in a study of blood T cell repertoires in COVID-19 (dated by TCRdb to 2019 to 2021). Receptor amplification or capture employed the immunoSEQ multiplex PCR assay. Not all clones reach the TCRdb copy of this immuneACCESS table, which keeps in-frame sequences only. Checked studies attribute under half of the gap to unresolved V genes and leave the rest unexplained. This sample is represented by 100,000 or so clones; about 90% of them were singletons. The ten largest account for roughly 4.6% of the sample. Sequencing was carried out using peripheral blood. The receptor source for this set is a human donor in a cohort sampled during active COVID-19.

The chain couples TRBV5-1 to TRBJ1-5; tentative D call: TRBD1 (5 bases). Germline lookup yields CDR1 SGHRS and CDR2 YFSETQ. V lost 4 bases, J lost 2 bases, and 19 bases lay in between. This CDR3 contains 17 residues. DNA of the CDR3: TGCGCCAGCAGCCTTCGCCCCCGGGGGGAGGGCAATCAGCCCCAGCATTTT. Protein product: CASSLRPRGEGNQPQHF.

V is TRBV3-1 (or the pseudogene TRBV3-2) and J is TRBJ2-1; 13 nucleotides align to TRBD2. Per germline, CDR1 LGHDT and CDR2 YNNKEL (reference sequence). Unmatched junction bases numbered 5, after V lost 4 bases and J lost 5 bases. The CDR3 sequence is 16 residues long. CDR3 region: CASSRGLAGRNNEQFF. DNA for the CDR3: TGTGCCAGCAGCCGGGGACTAGCGGGAAGGAACAATGAGCAGTTCTTC.

The rearrangement joins TRBV5-4 to TRBJ1-1, with TRBD1 as a possible D gene (5 bases). CDR1 and CDR2 (germline): SGHNT, YYREEE (reference sequence). There are 12 residues in the CDR3. The V end lost 2 bases, the J end lost 11 bases, and 13 bases lay between the germline ends. The CDR3 reads CASSFNTGGAFF. CDR3 coding DNA: TGTGCCAGCAGCTTTAACACTGGGGGGGCTTTCTTT.

This clone has just one count. The gene calls are TRBV7-9 and TRBJ1-4; tentatively, D is TRBD1 (5 bases). Germline CDR1 SEHNR, CDR2 FQNEAQ (reference sequence). V lost 3 bases to trimming and J lost 4 bases, with 15 bases between them. The CDR3 sequence is 16 residues long. CDR3 DNA sequence: TGTGCCAGCAGCTTGGGGCGGGGCGGCGATAATGAAAAACTGTTTTTT. This sequence encodes CASSLGRGGDNEKLFF.

V usage is TRBV6-6 and J usage is TRBJ2-7; D is ambiguous. The CDR3 covers 15 residues. V lost 6 bases and J 0 bases, leaving 15 bases between the germline ends. Germline V gives CDR1 MNHNY, CDR2 SVGAGI (reference sequence). In DNA form, the CDR3 reads TGTGCCAGCAGGCAACGAAGCCTTAACTCCTACGAGCAGTACTTC. It yields the protein CASRQRSLNSYEQYF.

Here the CDR3 DNA reads TGTGCCAGCAGCTCCGCCGGGGAAGTCTCGGCCCAGCATTTT. Translated, it gives CASSSAGEVSAQHF. The rearrangement links TRBV5-8 to TRBJ1-5; D ambiguous. This CDR3 has 14 residues. Germline V lookup: CDR1 SGHTS, CDR2 YDEGEE. Trimming removed 3 bases at V and 11 bases at J, with 18 bases between.

V is TRBV2 and J is TRBJ2-5; TRBD2 aligns across 7 bases. Germline V CDR1 and CDR2: SNHLY, FYNNEI. The J segment lost 2 bases and the V segment lost 0 bases, leaving 6 bases of the junction unmatched. The CDR3 extends over 16 amino acids. CDR3 sequence: CASSEAAGDGQETQYF. The CDR3 DNA is TGTGCCAGCAGTGAAGCTGCGGGAGACGGACAAGAGACCCAGTACTTC.

In its sample, this clone was seen once. The rearrangement uses TRBV15 and TRBJ1-5, with unresolved D. The V end was cut by 0 bases, the J end by 6 bases, with 3 bases between. This CDR3 spans 12 amino acids. CDR1 is LNHNV, CDR2 YYDKDF, per germline (reference sequence). CDR3 DNA: TGTGCCACCAGCAGAGATCGTCAGCCCCAGCATTTT. This encodes CATSRDRQPQHF.

This clone was picked up one time. The gene calls are TRBV15 and TRBJ2-3; TRBD1 aligns across 7 bases. Germline V gene sequence: CDR1 LNHNV, CDR2 YYDKDF (reference sequence). The trim removed 3 bases at V and 2 bases at J, leaving 8 bases unmatched. The length of the CDR3 is 16 residues. This CDR3 is CATSRQTGVDTDTQYF. The CDR3 DNA is TGTGCCACCAGCAGGCAAACAGGGGTCGACACAGATACGCAGTATTTT.

The chain recombines TRBV29-1 with TRBJ2-7, with TRBD1 as a possible D gene (6 bases). This CDR3 is built from 13 residues. V lost 0 bases, J lost 7 bases, and 13 bases lay in between. The germline V gene encodes CDR1 SQVTM and CDR2 ANQGSEA. Here the CDR3 DNA reads TGCAGCGTTGAAGATCAGGCCGGACAGGAGCAGTACTTC. Residues: CSVEDQAGQEQYF.

This sequence joins TRBV7-2 and TRBJ1-6, with 7 bases that match TRBD1. This CDR3 spans 13 amino acids. Germline CDR1 and CDR2: SGHTA and FQGNSA. The V and J ends lost 1 base and 9 bases, in that order; junction bases with no gene match: 0. The CDR3: CASSLDRGSPLHF. In DNA, the CDR3 is TGTGCCAGCAGCTTAGACAGGGGTTCACCCCTCCACTTT. Full variable domain (rest looked up from reference TRBV7-2 and TRBJ1-6): GAGVSQSPSNKVTEKGKDVELRCDPISGHTALYWYRQSLGQGLEFLIYFQGNSAPDKSGLPSDRFSAERTGGSVSTLTIQRTQQEDSAVYLCASSLDRGSPLHFGNGTRLTVT.

The DNA for the CDR3 is TGTGCCACCAGCCGCCGGGACAGCTCAGATACGCAGTATTTT. Protein: CATSRRDSSDTQYF. The rearrangement joins TRBV15 to TRBJ2-3; 7 bases are shared with TRBD1. The length of the CDR3 is 14 residues. The germline CDR1 and CDR2 sequences are LNHNV and YYDKDF (reference sequence). The V and J ends lost 5 bases and 4 bases, in that order; junction bases with no gene match: 6.

This clone appeared a single time. The chain joins TRBV6-2 or TRBV6-3 to TRBJ2-5; the D gene is possibly TRBD2 (5 bases). Germline V lookup: CDR1 MNHEY, CDR2 SVGEGT. The V and J ends lost 2 bases and 1 base respectively, with 14 bases between them. The CDR3 is made up of 16 amino acids. The CDR3 nucleotides read TGTGCCAGCAGTTACAGTGGGGAAGGGAGCCAAGAGACCCAGTACTTC. This translates into CASSYSGEGSQETQYF.

The gene calls are TRBV19 and TRBJ1-2; TRBD1 matches at 7 bases. The germline gives CDR1 LNHDA, CDR2 SQIVND (reference sequence). V was clipped by 6 bases and J by 3 bases; unmatched bases: 10. CDR3 length equals 15 residues. The CDR3 bases are TGTGCCAGTAGCCCGATCCATACAGGGGACTATGGCTACACCTTC. This translates into CASSPIHTGDYGYTF.

This clone was counted a single time. The chain recombines TRBV2 with TRBJ2-7; 7 bases map to TRBD2. Unmatched junction bases numbered 17, after V lost 6 bases and J lost 3 bases. The CDR3 contains 17 residues. Germline V gene sequence: CDR1 SNHLY, CDR2 FYNNEI. The CDR3 sequence: CASRRRGGAVDNYEQYF. Here the CDR3 DNA reads TGTGCCAGCAGGCGGAGGGGAGGGGCGGTCGACAACTACGAGCAGTACTTC.

The chain uses TRBV10-3 and TRBJ1-2; D uncertain. The CDR3 is 12 amino acids. From germline, CDR1 is ENHRY and CDR2 SYGVKD. Trimming shortened V by 7 bases and J by 7 bases, and 13 bases separated the two germline ends. Here the CDR3 DNA reads TGTGCCATCATGCGAAGCGGGGTTGGCTACACCTTC. Translation: CAIMRSGVGYTF.

The rearrangement uses TRBV27 and TRBJ1-1, with 7 positions matching TRBD1. The germline gives CDR1 MNHEY, CDR2 SMNVEV (reference sequence). V shed 6 bases, J shed 3 bases, and the junction held 13 bases outside the gene matches. The CDR3 spans 16 residues. This CDR3 reads CASRRTGFGSDTEAFF. Here the CDR3 DNA reads TGTGCCAGCAGACGGACAGGTTTTGGGTCCGACACTGAAGCTTTCTTT.

The chain couples TRBV5-1 to TRBJ2-5; D call uncertain. The CDR3 is 14 amino acids. Germline CDR1 is SGHRS and CDR2 is YFSETQ. V was pared by 4 bases and J by 2 bases, with 12 bases between. The CDR3 reads CASSPIDGQETQYF. CDR3 sequence (DNA): TGCGCCAGCAGCCCTATTGACGGGCAAGAGACCCAGTACTTC.

This chain connects TRBV19 to TRBJ1-5; 8 nucleotides match TRBD1. The junction had 9 bases not matched to a gene; V was cut back by 7 bases and J by 4 bases. Germline CDR1 LNHDA, CDR2 SQIVND (reference sequence). CDR3 length equals 15 residues. The CDR3 loop is CASNPGQGPNQPQHF. The CDR3 DNA sequence: TGTGCCAGTAACCCTGGACAGGGTCCAAATCAGCCCCAGCATTTT.

This clone was seen repeatedly, ten times or more. The chain is built from TRBV3-1 (or the pseudogene TRBV3-2) and TRBJ2-2; TRBD2 matches at 15 bases. CDR1 is LGHDT and CDR2 is YNNKEL in the germline V gene (reference sequence). This CDR3 has 19 residues. The V gene end was trimmed by 4 bases and the J gene end by 4 bases; junction bases not matched to a gene: 10. The CDR3 loop is CASSPGLAGGIRGTGELFF. CDR3 sequence (DNA): TGTGCCAGCAGCCCGGGACTAGCGGGAGGTATACGGGGCACCGGGGAGCTGTTTTTT.

The V gene is TRBV7-9, the J gene TRBJ1-4; D unresolved. The germline V gene has CDR1 SEHNR and CDR2 FQNEAQ (reference sequence). This CDR3 contains 15 residues. V was clipped by 5 bases and J by 2 bases, with 12 bases between them. The CDR3 spells CASSPPTATNEKLFF. CDR3 bases: TGTGCCAGCAGCCCCCCCACCGCGACTAATGAAAAACTGTTTTTT.

This clone appeared a single time. This chain links TRBV9 with TRBJ1-3; D remains unclear. The germline V gene has CDR1 SGDLS and CDR2 YYNGEE. The CDR3 spans 14 residues. V was shortened by 4 bases and J by 0 bases, with 8 bases between the two germline ends. CDR3 region: CASSTPSSGNTIYF. The CDR3 DNA follows: TGTGCCAGCAGCACCCCGAGCTCTGGAAACACCATATATTTT.

The J gene is TRBJ2-1, the V gene TRBV25-1; 7 bases are shared with TRBD2. CDR1 is MGHDK and CDR2 is SYGVNS in the germline V gene. This CDR3 spans 13 amino acids. V trimming: 11 bases; J trimming: 9 bases; junction bases outside the gene matches: 13. The CDR3 region is CARREAGWPEQFF. The CDR3 nucleotides are TGTGCCCGAAGGGAAGCGGGATGGCCTGAGCAGTTCTTC.

V usage is TRBV2 and J usage is TRBJ2-7, with unresolved D. CDR1 is SNHLY and CDR2 is FYNNEI in the germline V gene. V gave up 6 bases and J gave up 0 bases, with 12 bases separating them. This CDR3 comprises 14 residues. The CDR3: CASRSPPSSYEQYF. The CDR3 DNA reads TGTGCCAGCAGGTCCCCCCCTAGCTCCTACGAGCAGTACTTC.

The chain employs TRBV5-1 and TRBJ1-1; 8 nucleotides align to TRBD1. Per germline, CDR1 SGHRS and CDR2 YFSETQ. The CDR3 is made up of 16 amino acids. J lost 1 base, V lost 0 bases, and 5 bases had no gene match. The chain's CDR3 is CASSLARGQRNTEAFF. CDR3 DNA sequence: TGCGCCAGCAGCTTGGCCAGGGGGCAACGGAACACTGAAGCTTTCTTT.

This clone appeared a single time. The chain uses TRBV5-5 and TRBJ2-7, with 10 nucleotides matching TRBD1. The CDR3 length is 18 residues. Germline CDR1 is SGHKS and CDR2 is YYEKEE (reference sequence). V lost 4 bases and J lost 5; bases outside the gene matches: 18. CDR3 amino acids: CASSTRGGGQGNSNEQYF. The CDR3 DNA is TGTGCCAGCAGCACCCGGGGCGGGGGACAGGGGAATTCGAACGAGCAGTACTTC.

J is TRBJ2-1 and V is TRBV7-6; 9 bases fit TRBD2. The CDR3 consists of 17 residues. Germline V gene lookup returns CDR1 SGHVS and CDR2 FNYEAQ. V lost 3 bases to trimming and J lost 3 bases; unmatched junction nucleotides: 9. This CDR3 is CASSLGGGRADYNEQFF. In DNA form, the CDR3 reads TGTGCCAGCAGCTTGGGCGGCGGGAGGGCCGACTACAATGAGCAGTTCTTC.